A single sample is the source of the 26 T cell receptor beta chains below, sequenced in a study of identical twins. Via MiXCR, TCRdb re-called the 5' RACE reads, giving one row per CDR3 protein. The table lists hundreds of thousands of distinct CDR3 sequences, about 24% of them singletons. The sample was also linked to a second study, of T cells expressing NK-cell markers.

Sequencing input: CD4+ T cells sorted from blood. The receptors originated from a woman aged 18-29 years in good health.

This sequence joins TRBV5-1 and TRBJ2-5; D is unresolved. Trimming cost V 2 bases and J 5 bases, with 10 bases left between them. The CDR3 totals 13 residues. Germline V CDR1 and CDR2: SGHRS, YFSETQ. CDR3 sequence (DNA): TGCGCCAGCAGCTTCGGGCACCGGGAGACCCAGTACTTC. Protein sequence: CASSFGHRETQYF.

The genes are TRBV12-3 or TRBV12-4 and TRBJ2-7; D call uncertain. The CDR3 spans 13 residues. Trimming removed 3 bases from V and 2 bases from J, with 8 bases in between. Here the CDR3 DNA reads TGTGCCAGCAGTTTGGGTTGGCCCTACGAGCAGTACTTC. This encodes CASSLGWPYEQYF.

The sample holds a few counts of this clonotype. The genes are TRBV10-3 and TRBJ2-1; TRBD2 is a possible D gene (6 bases). V lost 6 bases and J 7 bases, leaving 13 bases between the germline ends. The germline gives CDR1 ENHRY, CDR2 SYGVKD. The CDR3 is 13 residues long. CDR3 protein: CAIRGLGGNEQFF. The CDR3 region has the DNA TGTGCCATCAGGGGACTTGGCGGAAATGAGCAGTTCTTC.

This clonotype was counted a few times. This CDR3 reads CASTAPVKNIQYF. The CDR3 bases are TGTGCCAGCACCGCCCCGGTTAAAAACATTCAGTACTTC. The chain couples TRBV6-1 to TRBJ2-4; no firm D call. V lost 7 bases and J 4 bases, leaving 11 bases between the germline ends. This CDR3 has 13 residues. Germline CDR1 and CDR2: MNHNS and SASEGT.

The chain has TRBV10-3 and TRBJ2-5; 7 nucleotides agree with TRBD1. V lost 10 bases, J lost 5 bases, and 10 bases stayed unmatched. The CDR3 spans 13 residues. Germline V gene data show CDR1 as ENHRY and CDR2 as SYGVKD. CDR3 protein: CATNTGAWETQYF. For the CDR3, the DNA is TGTGCCACGAACACAGGGGCGTGGGAGACCCAGTACTTC.

The rearrangement joins TRBV7-9 to TRBJ2-1; 9 bases map to TRBD2. Trimming removed 5 bases from V and 0 bases from J; junction bases left unmatched: 2. CDR3 length: 15 residues. The germline gives CDR1 SEHNR, CDR2 FQNEAQ (reference sequence). CDR3 sequence: CASSPSGVSYNEQFF. In nucleotides, the CDR3 is TGTGCCAGCAGCCCTAGCGGGGTCTCCTACAATGAGCAGTTCTTC.

This clonotype showed up just a few times. The genes are TRBV6-5 and TRBJ1-1; D remains unclear. The CDR3 is 15 amino acids. Trimming pared 2 bases from V and 0 bases from J, leaving 10 bases between. Germline V gene lookup returns CDR1 MNHEY and CDR2 SVGAGI. DNA of the CDR3: TGTGCCAGCAGTTACGTGGCGGCTATGAACACTGAAGCTTTCTTT. It encodes CASSYVAAMNTEAFF.

The rearrangement links TRBV7-8 to TRBJ1-3; weak D call: TRBD1 (5 bases). CDR1 is SGHVS and CDR2 is FQNEAQ in the germline V gene. Trimming cost V 4 bases and J 8 bases, with 12 bases left between them. This CDR3 spans 13 amino acids. The CDR3 spells CASSSGRDHTIYF. CDR3 DNA sequence: TGTGCCAGCAGCTCGGGCAGGGACCACACCATATATTTT. The full variable domain, in which reference TRBV7-8 and TRBJ1-3 provide the parts outside the CDR3, is GAGVSQSPRYKVAKRGQDVALRCDPISGHVSLFWYQQALGQGPEFLTYFQNEAQLDKSGLPSDRFFAERPEGSVSTLKIQRTQQEDSAVYLCASSSGRDHTIYFGEGSWLTVV.

This clonotype was observed a handful of times. The chain uses TRBV5-5 and TRBJ2-3; D call uncertain. Trimming removed 3 bases from V and 1 base from J, with 12 bases in between. CDR1 and CDR2 from the germline V gene are SGHKS and YYEKEE (reference sequence). This CDR3 is 15 amino acids long. The DNA of the CDR3 is TGTGCCAGCAGCTCCCTTGCGCGCCGCACAGATACGCAGTATTTT. This sequence encodes CASSSLARRTDTQYF.

This clonotype occurred a few times. The chain couples TRBV10-3 to TRBJ2-6; 10 nucleotides agree with TRBD1. This CDR3 contains 16 residues. The germline V gene encodes CDR1 ENHRY and CDR2 SYGVKD. V dropped 9 bases and J dropped 0; count of bases not matched to a gene: 5. The CDR3 is CAIADRGSSGANVLTF. CDR3 in DNA: TGTGCCATAGCGGACAGGGGGAGCTCTGGGGCCAACGTCCTGACTTTC.

The chain is built from TRBV20-1 and TRBJ1-5; a weak D match, TRBD1 (6 bases). This CDR3 region has 12 residues. V was pared by 4 bases and J by 7 bases, with 11 bases between. Per germline, CDR1 DFQATT and CDR2 SNEGSKA (reference sequence). CDR3 in amino acids: CSANREAQPQHF. The CDR3 DNA is TGCAGTGCTAACAGGGAAGCGCAGCCCCAGCATTTT.

The chain has TRBV20-1 and TRBJ2-1; the match to TRBD2 covers 9 bases. The J segment lost 3 bases and the V segment lost 1 base, leaving 7 bases of the junction unmatched. The CDR3 consists of 16 residues. Germline lookup yields CDR1 DFQATT and CDR2 SNEGSKA (reference sequence). CDR3 nucleotides: TGCAGTGCTAGAGGCGGGACTAGCAGTAGCTACAATGAGCAGTTCTTC. Its protein is CSARGGTSSSYNEQFF.

The genes are TRBV7-2 and TRBJ2-3; D call uncertain. CDR1 and CDR2 (germline): SGHTA, FQGNSA. This CDR3 has 15 residues. Trimming left V 5 bases short and J 0 bases short, with 12 bases between. The CDR3 sequence is CASSHRVTSTDTQYF. The CDR3 DNA sequence: TGTGCCAGCAGCCATCGGGTAACTAGCACAGATACGCAGTATTTT.

The chain joins TRBV6-1 to TRBJ2-2; D gene ambiguous. V was trimmed by 8 bases and J by 4 bases, leaving 14 bases between them. This CDR3 contains 14 residues. From germline, CDR1 is MNHNS and CDR2 SASEGT. CDR3 DNA sequence: TGTGCCAGCTCAAAGGGCCCACCCACCGGGGAGCTGTTTTTT. Translation gives CASSKGPPTGELFF.

The genes are TRBV7-8 and TRBJ2-7; D perhaps matches TRBD1 (6 bases). Between the trimmed V and J ends, which lost 1 base and 3 bases, there was a span of 22 bases. Germline CDR1 SGHVS, CDR2 FQNEAQ. CDR3 length: 18 amino acids. The CDR3 loop is CASSLEGVNPTRRYEQYF. The CDR3, as DNA: TGTGCCAGCAGCTTAGAGGGGGTTAACCCGACGCGGCGCTACGAGCAGTACTTC.

J is TRBJ2-5 and V is TRBV3-1, with D tentatively TRBD2 (5 bases). The germline gives CDR1 LGHDT, CDR2 YNNKEL (reference sequence). V lost 2 bases, J lost 3 bases, and 7 bases lay in between. The CDR3 is 13 residues long. This CDR3 reads CASSQYGEETQYF. For the CDR3, the DNA is TGTGCCAGCAGCCAATACGGGGAAGAGACCCAGTACTTC.

The J gene is TRBJ2-7, the V gene TRBV20-1; 10 bases align to TRBD2. This CDR3 spans 14 amino acids. Unmatched junction bases numbered 11, after V lost 6 bases and J lost 6 bases. Germline-derived CDR1 and CDR2 are DFQATT and SNEGSKA (reference sequence). In nucleotides, the CDR3 is TGCAGTGCCCAGCGGGCTAGCGGGGGCCGCGAGCAGTACTTC. Protein product: CSAQRASGGREQYF.

Ten or more counts support this clonotype. This sequence joins TRBV5-1 and TRBJ2-1; TRBD1 matches 8 bases. The V gene end was trimmed by 3 bases and the J gene end by 6 bases; junction bases not matched to a gene: 2. CDR1 and CDR2 from the germline V gene are SGHRS and YFSETQ. The CDR3 runs 13 residues. The CDR3 here is CASSSQGANEQFF. Here the CDR3 DNA reads TGCGCCAGCAGCTCCCAGGGGGCCAATGAGCAGTTCTTC.

This clonotype was detected ten times or more. As DNA, the CDR3 is TGTGCCAGCAGGTCCCCAGGGGTCAATTCACCCCTCCACTTT. As protein: CASRSPGVNSPLHF. The chain recombines TRBV27 with TRBJ1-6; TRBD1 is a possible D gene (6 bases). Germline assignment: CDR1 MNHEY and CDR2 SMNVEV (reference sequence). Between the trimmed V and J ends, which lost 6 bases and 7 bases, there was a span of 13 bases. This CDR3 is 14 amino acids long.

The rearrangement uses TRBV5-6 and TRBJ2-3; D tentatively fits TRBD1 or TRBD2 (5 bases each). Germline V lookup: CDR1 SGHDT, CDR2 YYEEEE. The CDR3 covers 13 residues. V lost 2 bases and J 4 bases, leaving 8 bases between the germline ends. The DNA of the CDR3 is TGTGCCAGCAGCTTTGGGACGGCAGATACGCAGTATTTT. Its translation is CASSFGTADTQYF. Together with reference TRBV5-6 and TRBJ2-3, the CDR3 gives the full variable domain: DAGVTQSPTHLIKTRGQQVTLRCSPKSGHDTVSWYQQALGQGPQFIFQYYEEEERQRGNFPDRFSGHQFPNYSSELNVNALLLGDSALYLCASSFGTADTQYFGPGTRLTVL.

The chain carries TRBV10-3 and TRBJ2-2; the match to TRBD1 covers 8 bases. In germline, CDR1 is ENHRY, CDR2 SYGVKD. The V and J ends lost 7 bases and 6 bases, in that order; junction bases with no gene match: 10. This CDR3 spans 15 amino acids. In DNA, the CDR3 is TGTGCCATCACTGGACAGGGAGGTTTTGCCGGGGAGCTGTTTTTT. Translating gives CAITGQGGFAGELFF.

This chain joins TRBV4-1 and TRBJ2-3, with TRBD1 identical over 8 bases. J was trimmed by 5 bases and V by 0 bases; bases with no gene match: 1. The germline V gene has CDR1 MGHRA and CDR2 YSYEKL. This CDR3 is 14 amino acids long. The CDR3 bases are TGCGCCAGCAGCCAAGACAGGGGGCGAGATACGCAGTATTTT. This translates into CASSQDRGRDTQYF.

This clonotype was observed a handful of times. The chain has TRBV10-3 and TRBJ1-1; no clear D. The CDR3 is 13 residues long. V lost 6 bases to trimming and J lost 0 bases, with 8 bases between them. CDR1 and CDR2 from the germline V gene are ENHRY and SYGVKD. This CDR3 reads CAISVVLNTEAFF. The CDR3 coding sequence is TGTGCCATCAGCGTGGTACTGAACACTGAAGCTTTCTTT.

This clonotype was observed a few times. This rearrangement joins TRBV12-3 or TRBV12-4 to TRBJ1-5; D perhaps matches TRBD1 (6 bases). The ends were cut back, 3 bases at V and 11 bases at J, with 11 bases in the middle. The CDR3 extends over 12 amino acids. The chain's CDR3 is CASSFQRGAQHF. In DNA, the CDR3 is TGTGCCAGCAGTTTCCAAAGGGGGGCCCAGCATTTT.

This clonotype was recorded a few times. V gene TRBV6-1 combines with J gene TRBJ2-6; D remains ambiguous. Trimming stripped 6 bases from V and 1 base from J, with 10 bases between. Germline loops: CDR1 MNHNS, CDR2 SASEGT. The CDR3 loop spans 15 amino acids. The CDR3 region has the DNA TGTGCCAGCAGCCCGACAAGTTCTGGGGCCAACGTCCTGACTTTC. It specifies CASSPTSSGANVLTF.

This clonotype came up a few times. This sequence joins TRBV28 and TRBJ2-7; possible D gene TRBD2, 6 bases. The CDR3 sequence is 16 residues long. V was clipped by 3 bases and J by 7 bases, with 22 bases between them. Germline values: CDR1 MDHEN, CDR2 SYDVKM. CDR3 sequence reads: CASSFKGWDSLREQYF. CDR3 nucleotide sequence: TGTGCCAGCAGTTTCAAAGGGTGGGACTCCCTGCGGGAGCAGTACTTC.